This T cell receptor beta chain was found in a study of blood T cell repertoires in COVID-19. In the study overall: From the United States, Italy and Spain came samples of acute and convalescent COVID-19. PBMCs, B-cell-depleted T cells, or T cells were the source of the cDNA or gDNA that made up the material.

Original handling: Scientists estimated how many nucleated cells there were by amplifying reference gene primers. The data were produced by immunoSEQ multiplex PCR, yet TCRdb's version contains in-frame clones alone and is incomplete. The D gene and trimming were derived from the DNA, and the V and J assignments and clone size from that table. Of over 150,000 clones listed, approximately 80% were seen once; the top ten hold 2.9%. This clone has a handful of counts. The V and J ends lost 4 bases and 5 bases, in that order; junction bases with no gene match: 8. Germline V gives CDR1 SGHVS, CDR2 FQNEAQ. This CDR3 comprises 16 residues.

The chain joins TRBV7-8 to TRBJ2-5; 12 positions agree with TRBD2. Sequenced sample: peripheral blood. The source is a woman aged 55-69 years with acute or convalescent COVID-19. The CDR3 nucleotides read TGTGCCAGCAGCTCGACTAGCGGGGGCATTGAGGAGACCCAGTACTTC. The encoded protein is CASSSTSGGIEETQYF.